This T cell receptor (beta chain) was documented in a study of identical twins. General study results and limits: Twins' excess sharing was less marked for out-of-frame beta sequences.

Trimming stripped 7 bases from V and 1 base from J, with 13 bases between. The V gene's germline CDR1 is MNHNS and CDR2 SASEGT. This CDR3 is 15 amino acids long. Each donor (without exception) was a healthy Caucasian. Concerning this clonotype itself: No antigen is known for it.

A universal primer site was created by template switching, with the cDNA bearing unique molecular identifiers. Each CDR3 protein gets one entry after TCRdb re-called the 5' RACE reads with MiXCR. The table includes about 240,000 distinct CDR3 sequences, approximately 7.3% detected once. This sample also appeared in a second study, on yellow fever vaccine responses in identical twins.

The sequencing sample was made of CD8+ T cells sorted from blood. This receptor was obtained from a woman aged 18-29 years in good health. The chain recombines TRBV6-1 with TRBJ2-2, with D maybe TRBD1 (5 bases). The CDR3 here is CASTYGQGNTGELFF. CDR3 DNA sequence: TGTGCCAGCACCTATGGTCAGGGGAACACCGGGGAGCTGTTTTTT.